This paragraph covers one T cell receptor beta chain sequence. This clonotype was detected many times. Its antigen has not been determined. No base-level quality is on record; no much larger clone is a single base apart. The study was a case-control design nested within a healthcare worker cohort in London, UK, with weekly nasopharyngeal swab PCR tests and blood sampling. Between 23 and 31 March 2020, the week of the UK lockdown, healthcare workers were enrolled and then followed up weekly for as long as 16 weeks. The source of the sample is a study of early T cells in non-severe SARS-CoV-2 infection listed by TCRdb under 2021. Notes on the research overall: Because TCR sequencing relied on bulk RNA taken from unsorted whole blood, pairing of alpha and beta chains was not possible.

Its CDR3 holds 17 amino acids, cysteine through phenylalanine. The CDR3 DNA has 51 bases and is translated from base 1. CDR1 and CDR2, looked up from the germline V gene, are KGHSH and LQKENI. V is clipped by 3 bases and J by 2 bases, and the sequence between their germline boundaries is 18 bases long. Receptor libraries were prepared by 5' RACE. This sample was sequenced with a NextSeq 500. Unique molecular identifiers were attached to individual cDNA molecules in the TCR library protocol so that sequencing error and PCR bias could be corrected. TCR alpha and beta chains were both sequenced, and the abundances of alpha and beta sequences in each sample were closely correlated with each other. The paper's processing steps were these. Decombinator V4 was used to perform V gene, J gene and CDR3 annotation of TCR sequences. TCRs were defined as expanded if a significant change between any two time points was detected under a Poisson model with p below 0.0001. TCR abundances were normalised to the total number of TCRs sequenced in each sample and reported as counts per million. MAIT TCRs were defined by TRAV1-2 paired with TRAJ12, TRAJ20 or TRAJ33, and iNKT TCRs by TRAV10 paired with TRAJ18. VDJdb, accessed 1 November 2021, was searched for CMV, EBV and SARS-CoV-2 annotated TCRs, excluding TCRs annotated for multiple antigens. TCRdb reprocessing: public reads trimmed at Q25 with fastp, clones called with MiXCR, in-frame beta chains kept. Rows merge per CDR3 protein into single entries with the most common DNA and genes. These V and J calls are TCRdb output, not the study's own analysis. The table for this sample lists roughly 61,000 distinct CDR3 sequences; 11% of them were counted only once. In total, the top ten clones hold around 1.6% of the sample.

Overall study results and their limits: VDJdb matching was skewed toward anti-spike CD8 responses and likely underestimated virus-specific expansions, missing private and CD4 specificities.

This receptor chain uses TRBV18 and TRBJ2-3; TRBD2 is a weak D gene call, 6 bases matching. This clonotype originated in an adult who was a healthcare worker with PCR-confirmed SARS-CoV-2 infection or an uninfected control (not recorded which). Sequenced material: whole blood. This receptor has the CDR3 CASSPPLGLASTDTQYF. The nucleotide sequence is given as TGTGCCAGCTCACCTCCGCTGGGGCTAGCGTCCACAGATACGCAGTATTTT.